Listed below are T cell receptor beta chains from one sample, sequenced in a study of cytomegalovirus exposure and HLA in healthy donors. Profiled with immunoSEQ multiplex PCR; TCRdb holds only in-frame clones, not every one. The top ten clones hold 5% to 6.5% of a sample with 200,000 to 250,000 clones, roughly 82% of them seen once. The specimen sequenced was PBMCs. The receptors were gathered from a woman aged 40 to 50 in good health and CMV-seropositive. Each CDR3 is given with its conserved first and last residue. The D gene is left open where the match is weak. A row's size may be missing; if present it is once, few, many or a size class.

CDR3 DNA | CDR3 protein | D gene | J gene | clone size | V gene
TGTGCCAGCAGCCCGAGAAATACAGGGGGACGCGGCTACACCTTC | CASSPRNTGGRGYTF | TRBD1 | TRBJ1-2 | NA | TRBV6-6
TGTGCCAGCAGTGAACAGGGGGGCGCAGGACAGCCCCAGCATTTT | CASSEQGGAGQPQHF | TRBD1 | TRBJ1-5 | NA | TRBV6-4
TGTGCCAGCAGCTTAGTCCCCCAAGGGGACTATGGCTACACCTTC | CASSLVPQGDYGYTF | NA | TRBJ1-2 | NA | TRBV11-2
TGTGCCAGCAGCGGGGGGGCCCTAGCTGTCTACGAGCAGTACTTC | CASSGGALAVYEQYF | NA | TRBJ2-7 | NA | TRBV7-9
TGTGCCAGCAGCACGCAACTAGGCGCCCATGAGCAGTTCTTC | CASSTQLGAHEQFF | NA | TRBJ2-1 | NA | TRBV5-5
TGTGCCAGCACCGAAGGTGGGGAGCGGAGACAGTACTTC | CASTEGGERRQYF | NA | TRBJ2-5 | NA | TRBV6-1
TGTGCCAGCAGTTACGGCGGGAGCGACTTGAAGACCCAGTACTTC | CASSYGGSDLKTQYF | TRBD2 | TRBJ2-5 | NA | TRBV6-5
TGTGCCAGCAGTTTATCGAGTAGATCAGGGCGGACCGGGGAGCTGTTTTTT | CASSLSSRSGRTGELFF | NA | TRBJ2-2 | NA | TRBV27
TGTGCCAGCAGTGCTAGCGGGAGCTATGAGCAGTTCTTC | CASSASGSYEQFF | TRBD2 | TRBJ2-1 | NA | TRBV9
TGCGCCAGCAGTGAGTCCACAGGGTTGAAGACCCAGTACTTC | CASSESTGLKTQYF | NA | TRBJ2-5 | NA | TRBV10-1
TGTGCCAGCAGCTCACGAGGCAGGGCAGATACGCAGTATTTT | CASSSRGRADTQYF | NA | TRBJ2-3 | NA | TRBV7-8
TGTGCCAGCAGCGTAAGCGGGGGGGCAAGCAATGAGCAGTTCTTC | CASSVSGGASNEQFF | TRBD2 | TRBJ2-1 | NA | TRBV9
TGTGCCAGCAGCGTACCCAGGGGGGCCTTATTTACAGGGACCAATGAGCAGTTCTTC | CASSVPRGALFTGTNEQFF | NA | TRBJ2-1 | once | TRBV9
TGTGCCGGGGGGTCACCCCTCCACTTT | CAGGSPLHF | NA | TRBJ1-6 | few | TRBV30
TGTGCCAGCAGTTTATACAGGGACACAGATACGCAGTATTTT | CASSLYRDTDTQYF | NA | TRBJ2-3 | NA | TRBV27
TGTGCCAGCAGTTCAGGGGTCCAGAACACTGAAGCTTTCTTT | CASSSGVQNTEAFF | NA | TRBJ1-1 | once | TRBV27
TGCGCCAGCAGCTTGGCCAGAGGGGGCGAAAGAACAGATACGCAGTATTTT | CASSLARGGERTDTQYF | TRBD1 | TRBJ2-3 | NA | TRBV5-1
TGCGCCAGCAGCTTCGACAGGGGTAACACTGAAGCTTTCTTT | CASSFDRGNTEAFF | TRBD1 | TRBJ1-1 | NA | TRBV5-1
TGTGCCAGCAGCTCAACTACAGGGGGCACACAGTACTTC | CASSSTTGGTQYF | TRBD1 | TRBJ2-7 | NA | TRBV5-5
TGTGCCAGTAGTAACGGCGGCGGAGAGACCCAGTACTTC | CASSNGGGETQYF | NA | TRBJ2-5 | NA | TRBV19
TGTGCCAGCAGCTTCCGGGACAGGACCGGGGAGCTGTTTTTT | CASSFRDRTGELFF | TRBD1 | TRBJ2-2 | once | TRBV5-8
TGTGCCAGCAGCAACACGCCAGGCTCTGGGGCCAACGTCCTGACTTTC | CASSNTPGSGANVLTF | NA | TRBJ2-6 | NA | TRBV11-2
TGTGCCAGCAGCTTACGGGAGGGGGATACGCAGTATTTT | CASSLREGDTQYF | TRBD2 | TRBJ2-3 | NA | TRBV7-8
TGTGCCAGCACCACAGCGAGGACAGGGAAGGGCTACACCTTC | CASTTARTGKGYTF | TRBD1 | TRBJ1-2 | NA | TRBV4-2
TGTGCCAGCAGCGTAGGGCTAGCGGGCTACAATGAGCAGTTCTTC | CASSVGLAGYNEQFF | TRBD2 | TRBJ2-1 | NA | TRBV9
TGTGCCAGCAGCCTACAGGGTTTAGAGAATTCACCCCTCCACTTT | CASSLQGLENSPLHF | NA | TRBJ1-6 | NA | TRBV6-5
TGTTCCAGCAACGGGGGAGTGAACACTGAAGCTTTCTTT | CSSNGGVNTEAFF | NA | TRBJ1-1 | NA | TRBV7-9
TGTGCCAGCAGAACAGGGGGTAGCAATCAGCCCCAGCATTTT | CASRTGGSNQPQHF | TRBD1 | TRBJ1-5 | once | TRBV27
TGCGCCAGCAGCTTGGCCCCTAGCGGGGGGCAAGAGACCCAGTACTTC | CASSLAPSGGQETQYF | TRBD2 | TRBJ2-5 | NA | TRBV5-1
TGTGCCAGCAGTGGCAAGGGACACCTCAATGAGCAGTTCTTC | CASSGKGHLNEQFF | NA | TRBJ2-1 | NA | TRBV25-1
TGCGCCAGCAGCTTGACTAGCGGGTTGTGGTACGAGCAGTACTTC | CASSLTSGLWYEQYF | TRBD2 | TRBJ2-7 | NA | TRBV5-1
TGTGCCAGCAGCTTAGTGTCTGGACAGCCCTTGGATACGCAGTATTTT | CASSLVSGQPLDTQYF | NA | TRBJ2-3 | NA | TRBV7-9
TGTGCCAGCAGCCAATCGCGCCGGGACTACACAGATACGCAGTATTTT | CASSQSRRDYTDTQYF | TRBD2 | TRBJ2-3 | NA | TRBV4-2
TGTGCTAGTGGTCCCTCGACAGGGCTGGGTACCGGGGAGCTGTTTTTT | CASGPSTGLGTGELFF | TRBD1 | TRBJ2-2 | NA | TRBV12-5
TGTGCCAGCAGCTTGACAGGGGTCTATGGCTACACCTTC | CASSLTGVYGYTF | TRBD1 | TRBJ1-2 | NA | TRBV13
TGTGCCAGCAGCCCTCCAGGGGTCAGGGTTAACTATGGCTACACCTTC | CASSPPGVRVNYGYTF | NA | TRBJ1-2 | NA | TRBV14
TGCGCCAGCAGCATGACAGGCACCTCTGGAAACACCATATATTTT | CASSMTGTSGNTIYF | NA | TRBJ1-3 | NA | TRBV5-1
TGTGCCAGCAGTTTATATACAGGTGGCTACGAGCAGTACTTC | CASSLYTGGYEQYF | NA | TRBJ2-7 | NA | TRBV27
TGCAGCGTTGGCCAAGACACACAGCCCCAGCATTTT | CSVGQDTQPQHF | NA | TRBJ1-5 | NA | TRBV29-1
TGCGCCAGCAGCTTCGCTCTGACTAGCGCCTACGAGCAGTACTTC | CASSFALTSAYEQYF | TRBD2 | TRBJ2-7 | NA | TRBV5-1
TGTGCCAGCAGCTCCCGCAGGGTCGGGGGCTACACCTTC | CASSSRRVGGYTF | NA | TRBJ1-2 | once | TRBV5-6
TGTGCCAGCAGCTTAGCGGGACTCAGCACAGATACGCAGTATTTT | CASSLAGLSTDTQYF | NA | TRBJ2-3 | few | TRBV7-2
TGTGCCTGCCTAGGTACCGGATACGAGCAGTACTTC | CACLGTGYEQYF | NA | TRBJ2-7 | NA | TRBV30
TGTGCCAGCACCCGCCGGGACTACCCAGATACGCAGTATTTT | CASTRRDYPDTQYF | TRBD2 | TRBJ2-3 | NA | TRBV6-5
TGTGCCAGCAGTTCGCGGACAGGTTGGACTGAAGCTTTCTTT | CASSSRTGWTEAFF | TRBD1 | TRBJ1-1 | NA | TRBV6-5